The TCR beta chain described here comes from a study of preoperative IRX-2 immunotherapy in early breast cancer. Per germline, CDR1 MNHGY and CDR2 SAAAGT. Trimming took 2 bases from V and 1 from J, leaving 3 bases between them. CDR3 length: 13 residues. TCRdb's copy holds only in-frame clones and misses some; the assay was immunoSEQ multiplex PCR. This sample has about 98,000 clones, with 86% found just once. Treatment reported: preoperative locoregional IRX-2 cytokine immunotherapy. Sample: tumor tissue, taken after IRX-2 immunotherapy. The chain links TRBV6-8 to TRBJ1-3; D gene uncertain. The TCR was taken from a human donor with breast cancer. The chain's CDR3 is CASSYRSGNTIYF. CDR3 bases: TGTGCCAGCAGTTACAGGTCTGGAAACACCATATATTTT.